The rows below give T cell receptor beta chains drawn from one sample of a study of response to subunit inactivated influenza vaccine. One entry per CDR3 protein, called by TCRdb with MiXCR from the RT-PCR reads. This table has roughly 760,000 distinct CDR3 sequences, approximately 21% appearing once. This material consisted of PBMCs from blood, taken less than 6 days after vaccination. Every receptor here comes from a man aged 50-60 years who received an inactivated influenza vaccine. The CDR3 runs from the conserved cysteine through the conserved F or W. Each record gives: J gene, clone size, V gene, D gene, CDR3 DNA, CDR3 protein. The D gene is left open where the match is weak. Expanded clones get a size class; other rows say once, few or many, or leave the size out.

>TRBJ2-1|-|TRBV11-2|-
TGTGCCAGCAGCTTATCCTACTACAATGAGCAGTTCTTC
CASSLSYYNEQFF
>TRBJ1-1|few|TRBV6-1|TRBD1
TGTGCCAGCAGACGTAACGTGGGACAGGGCACTGAAGCTTTCTTT
CASRRNVGQGTEAFF
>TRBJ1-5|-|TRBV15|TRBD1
TGTGCCACCAGAGGGACAGTCGAGTTCAATCAGCCCCAGCATTTT
CATRGTVEFNQPQHF
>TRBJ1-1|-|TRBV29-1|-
TGCAGCGTTGAAGATCTAAGGGAAGGCACTGAAGCTTTCTTT
CSVEDLREGTEAFF
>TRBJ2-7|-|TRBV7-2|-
TGTGCCAGCAGCCTAAGCCGGACAGAAAGCTCCTACGAGCAGTACTTC
CASSLSRTESSYEQYF
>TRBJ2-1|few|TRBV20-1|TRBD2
TGCAGTGCTTCAGCGGGAGGGATAGGTGAGCAGTTCTTC
CSASAGGIGEQFF
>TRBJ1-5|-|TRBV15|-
TGTGCCACCAGCAGAGACAGGGGCATTGGGCAGCCCCAGCATTTT
CATSRDRGIGQPQHF
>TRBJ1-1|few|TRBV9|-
TGTGCCAGCAGCGTGTCACCGAACACTGAAGCTTTCTTT
CASSVSPNTEAFF
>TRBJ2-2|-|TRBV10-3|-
TGTGCCATCAGTGACAGGACAAATAACACCGGGGAGCTGTTTTTT
CAISDRTNNTGELFF
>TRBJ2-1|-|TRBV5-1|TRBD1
TGCGCCAGCAGCTGGAGACAGGGGGGCAATGAGCAGTTCTTC
CASSWRQGGNEQFF
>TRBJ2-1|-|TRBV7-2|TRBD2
TGTGCCAGCACGGGAGGGAGGGCAAACAATGAGCAGTTCTTC
CASTGGRANNEQFF
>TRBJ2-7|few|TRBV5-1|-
TGCGCCAGCAGCTTGGGGACAAATACTATGAGTGTCTACGAGCAGTACTTC
CASSLGTNTMSVYEQYF
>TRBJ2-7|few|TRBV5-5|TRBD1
TGTGCCAGCAGCTTGGTGACAGGGGGCTACGAGCAGTACTTC
CASSLVTGGYEQYF
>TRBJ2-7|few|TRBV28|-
TGTGCCAGCAGCGACGTTTCCTACGAGCAGTACTTC
CASSDVSYEQYF
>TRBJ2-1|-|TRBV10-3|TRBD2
TGTGCCATCAGTGAGCGGACTAGCGGGGTCAATGAGCAGTTCTTC
CAISERTSGVNEQFF
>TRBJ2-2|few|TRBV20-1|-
TGCAGTGCTCCCCGCCTGGGTAGCGCCCCCACCGGGGAGCTGTTTTTT
CSAPRLGSAPTGELFF
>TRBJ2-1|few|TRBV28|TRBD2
TGTGCCAGCAGTCTCATCCGAGCGGGAGGGTACAATGAGCAGTTCTTC
CASSLIRAGGYNEQFF
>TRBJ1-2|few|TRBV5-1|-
TGCGCCAGCAACTCCGGGACGGATGGCTACACCTTC
CASNSGTDGYTF
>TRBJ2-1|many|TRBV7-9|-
TGTGCCAGCAGCTTAGACCTTGGTAATGAGCAGTTCTTC
CASSLDLGNEQFF
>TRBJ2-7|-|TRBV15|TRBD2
TGTGCCACCAGCAGAGATGTTGGCGGGAGGGGGGACGAGCAGTACTTC
CATSRDVGGRGDEQYF
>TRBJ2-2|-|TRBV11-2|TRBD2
TGTGCCAGCAGCTTAGGGGCGGGGGGAAGCACCGGGGAGCTGTTTTTT
CASSLGAGGSTGELFF
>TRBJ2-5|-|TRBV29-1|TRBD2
TGCAGCGTTGGGGGACTAGCGTATGTGACCCAGTACTTC
CSVGGLAYVTQYF
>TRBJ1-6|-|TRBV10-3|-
TGTGCCTGCCGGGTCGGCGGCAATAATTCACCCCTCCACTTT
CACRVGGNNSPLHF
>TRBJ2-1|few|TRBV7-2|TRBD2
TGTGCCAGCAGCTTAGTAGGGCTAGCGGGTTACAATGAGCAGTTCTTC
CASSLVGLAGYNEQFF
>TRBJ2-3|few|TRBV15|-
TGTGCCACCAGCACCACAGCGGAGCCCACAGATACGCAGTATTTT
CATSTTAEPTDTQYF
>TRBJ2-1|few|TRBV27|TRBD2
TGTGCCAGCAGTTTAAGGCGGGGGACCACCTACAATGAGCAGTTCTTC
CASSLRRGTTYNEQFF
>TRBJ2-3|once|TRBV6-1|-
TGTGCCAGCAGGCGACATAGTACTAGCACAGATACGCAGTATTTT
CASRRHSTSTDTQYF